Only a few counts were recorded for the clone carrying this T cell receptor (beta chain). As yet, its antigen is unknown. An end of the junction differs from the germline gene, which may be a read error. TCRdb re-analysed the 5' RACE reads in MiXCR, keeping a single row per CDR3 protein. The sample has hundreds of thousands of distinct CDR3 sequences, 9.5% to 15% seen once. This entry belongs to a study of T cells after yellow fever vaccination. Study results and limitations: Repertoires sorted by FACS could include abundant clonotypes that are contaminants from the bulk population.

The V gene's germline CDR1 is SGHRS and CDR2 YFSETQ. CDR3 length: 15 amino acids. The sample was CD4+ T cells sorted from PBMCs, taken 15 days after the yellow fever booster vaccination. The chain has TRBV5-1 and TRBJ2-7; 9 bases match TRBD1. The origin of this receptor is a man aged 18 to 30 who received the YFV17D yellow fever vaccine. CDR3 amino acids: CASSLGTGRGYEQYF. The CDR3 DNA is TGCGCCAGCAGTTTGGGGACAGGGAGGGGCTACGAGCAGTACTTC.